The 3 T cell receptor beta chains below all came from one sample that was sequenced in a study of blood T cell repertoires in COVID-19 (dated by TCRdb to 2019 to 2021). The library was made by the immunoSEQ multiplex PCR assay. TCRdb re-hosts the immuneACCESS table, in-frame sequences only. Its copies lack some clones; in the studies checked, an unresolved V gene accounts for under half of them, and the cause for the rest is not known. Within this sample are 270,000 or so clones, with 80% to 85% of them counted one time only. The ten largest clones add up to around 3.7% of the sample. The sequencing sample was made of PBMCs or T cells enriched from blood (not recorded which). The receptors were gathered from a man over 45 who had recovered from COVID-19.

The CDR3 bases are TGTGCCAGCAGCTTAGGGGGACAGGGCACCGGGGAGCTGTTTTTT. It codes for CASSLGGQGTGELFF. The genes are TRBV11-3 and TRBJ2-2, with 9 bases matching TRBD1. Looked up from germline, CDR1 is SGHNT and CDR2 is YENEEA. The CDR3 contains 15 residues. Unmatched junction bases numbered 1, after V lost 1 base and J lost 4 bases.

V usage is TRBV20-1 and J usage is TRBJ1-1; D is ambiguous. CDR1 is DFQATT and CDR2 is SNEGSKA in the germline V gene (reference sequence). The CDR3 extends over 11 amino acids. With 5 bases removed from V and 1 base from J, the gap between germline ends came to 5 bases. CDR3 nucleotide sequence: TGCAGTGCTGCAGGGAACACTGAAGCTTTCTTT. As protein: CSAAGNTEAFF.

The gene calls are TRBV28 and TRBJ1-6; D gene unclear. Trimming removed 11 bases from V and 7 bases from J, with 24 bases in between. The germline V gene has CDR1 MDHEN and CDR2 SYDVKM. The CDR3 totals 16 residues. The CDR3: CAASPPGPGSNSPLHF. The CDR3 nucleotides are TGTGCCGCCTCCCCCCCCGGCCCGGGGTCCAATTCACCCCTCCACTTT.